This T cell receptor (beta chain) was sequenced in a study of OX40 agonist ivuxolimab in advanced cancers. A remark on this clone: Its antigen remains unidentified.

General study findings and limits: CD8+ T cells averaged more expanded clones than CD4+.

Germline V CDR1 and CDR2: SGHNT, YYREEE (reference sequence). V lost 0 bases, J lost 9 bases, and 6 bases lay in between. The CDR3 length is 11 residues. Using immunoSEQ multiplex PCR, the repertoire was profiled, and TCRdb retains in-frame clones only, with some absent. The sample includes over 55,000 clones, 65% to 80% of them seen just once. V is TRBV5-4 and J is TRBJ2-5; D is perhaps TRBD2 (6 bases). The input for sequencing was CD4+ or CD8+ T cells sorted from blood, taken in a trial of the OX40 agonist ivuxolimab. The receptor was isolated from an adult with an advanced solid tumor such as melanoma, head and neck, liver or kidney cancer. The DNA of the CDR3 is TGTGCCAGCAGCTTGGGGGGGGCCCAGTACTTC. As protein: CASSLGGAQYF.